This T cell receptor (beta chain) was documented in a study of technical replicates of blood from a handful of donors. The assay was immunoSEQ multiplex PCR, and TCRdb's table has in-frame clones only and misses some. The sample includes 77,000 or so clones, roughly 92% of them seen just once. This CDR3 comprises 13 residues. Germline-derived CDR1 and CDR2 are MDHEN and SYDVKM. Trimming shortened V by 3 bases and J by 5 bases, and 10 bases separated the two germline ends. This clonotype was sampled from a human donor in good health. The sequencing sample was made of T cells isolated from PBMCs. The chain employs TRBV28 and TRBJ1-1; D gene ambiguous. In DNA form, the CDR3 reads TGTGCCAGCAGTTTGGCGGATTATACTGAAGCTTTCTTT. This gives the protein CASSLADYTEAFF. Full variable domain (rest looked up from reference TRBV28 and TRBJ1-1): DVKVTQSSRYLVKRTGEKVFLECVQDMDHENMFWYRQDPGLGLRLIYFSYDVKMKEKGDIPEGYSVSREKKERFSLILESASTNQTSMYLCASSLADYTEAFFGQGTRLTVV.